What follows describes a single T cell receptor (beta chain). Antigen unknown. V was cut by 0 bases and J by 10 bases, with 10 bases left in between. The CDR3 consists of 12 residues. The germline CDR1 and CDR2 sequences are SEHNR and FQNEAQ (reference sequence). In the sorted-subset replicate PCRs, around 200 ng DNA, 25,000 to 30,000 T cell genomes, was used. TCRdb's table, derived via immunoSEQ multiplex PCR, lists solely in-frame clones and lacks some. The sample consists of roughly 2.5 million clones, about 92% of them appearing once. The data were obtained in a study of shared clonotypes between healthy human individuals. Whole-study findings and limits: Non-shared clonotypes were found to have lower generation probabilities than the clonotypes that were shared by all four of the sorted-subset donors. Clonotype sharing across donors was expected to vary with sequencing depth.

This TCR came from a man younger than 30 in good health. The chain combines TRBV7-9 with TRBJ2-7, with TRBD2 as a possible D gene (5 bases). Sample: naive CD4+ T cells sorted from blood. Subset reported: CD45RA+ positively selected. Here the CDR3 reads CASSLADGKQYF. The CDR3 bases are TGTGCCAGCAGCTTAGCGGACGGGAAACAGTACTTC.